The 28 T cell receptor beta chains given below trace back to one sample, sequenced in a study of blood T cell repertoires in COVID-19. TCRdb's table, derived via immunoSEQ multiplex PCR, lists solely in-frame clones and lacks some. The table lists around 150,000 clones, over 90% of them singletons. The specimen sequenced was peripheral blood. Every receptor here comes from a woman between 55 and 75 years old with COVID-19, enrolled during active disease.

In its sample, this clone was seen once. The rearrangement links TRBV29-1 to TRBJ1-1, with D unclear. There are 12 residues in the CDR3. Trimming stripped 5 bases from V and 1 base from J, with 8 bases between. Germline CDR1 reads SQVTM; CDR2 reads ANQGSEA. The CDR3 spells CSVTGQNTEAFF. DNA for the CDR3: TGCAGCGTTACGGGTCAGAACACTGAAGCTTTCTTT.

The chain joins TRBV3-1 (or the pseudogene TRBV3-2) to TRBJ2-5; 8 nucleotides match TRBD2. Per germline, CDR1 LGHDT and CDR2 YNNKEL (reference sequence). V dropped 4 bases and J dropped 5; count of bases not matched to a gene: 12. The CDR3 spans 16 residues. CDR3 amino acids: CASSPAYGGAGETQYF. CDR3 DNA: TGTGCCAGCAGCCCCGCCTACGGGGGGGCCGGGGAGACCCAGTACTTC.

J is TRBJ2-1 and V is TRBV5-4; D is possibly TRBD1 (6 bases). Looked up from germline, CDR1 is SGHNT and CDR2 is YYREEE (reference sequence). V was cut by 4 bases and J by 8 bases, with 13 bases left in between. CDR3 length: 13 residues. The CDR3 loop reads CASSPTQGYEQFF. The CDR3, as DNA: TGTGCCAGCAGCCCAACACAGGGATATGAGCAGTTCTTC. The entire variable domain, with the rest obtained from reference TRBV5-4 and TRBJ2-1, is as follows: ETGVTQSPTHLIKTRGQQVTLRCSSQSGHNTVSWYQQALGQGPQFIFQYYREEENGRGNFPPRFSGLQFPNYSSELNVNALELDDSALYLCASSPTQGYEQFFGPGTRLTVL.

The chain is built from TRBV6-5 and TRBJ2-2; weak D call: TRBD1 (6 bases). The V gene lost 9 bases and the J gene lost 0 bases, with 14 bases spanning the gap. The CDR3 has 15 residues. CDR1 and CDR2 from the germline V gene are MNHEY and SVGAGI. The CDR3 coding sequence is TGTGCCAGTCTCCAAAGACAGGCGAACACCGGGGAGCTGTTTTTT. It specifies CASLQRQANTGELFF.

The chain has TRBV7-2 and TRBJ2-7; TRBD2 matches at 7 bases. V trimming: 3 bases; J trimming: 2 bases; junction bases outside the gene matches: 4. The CDR3 loop spans 14 amino acids. Germline CDR1 is SGHTA and CDR2 is FQGNSA. CDR3 region: CASSFAGGTYEQYF. The DNA of the CDR3 is TGTGCCAGCAGCTTCGCCGGGGGGACCTACGAGCAGTACTTC. The whole variable domain, remainder taken from reference TRBV7-2 and TRBJ2-7, is GAGVSQSPSNKVTEKGKDVELRCDPISGHTALYWYRQSLGQGLEFLIYFQGNSAPDKSGLPSDRFSAERTGGSVSTLTIQRTQQEDSAVYLCASSFAGGTYEQYFGPGTRLTVT.

The rearrangement uses TRBV5-8 and TRBJ2-5; 10 bases align to TRBD2. The V gene end was trimmed by 2 bases and the J gene end by 7 bases; junction bases not matched to a gene: 14. The CDR3 runs to 17 residues. Germline CDR1 and CDR2: SGHTS and YDEGEE. This CDR3 reads CASSFSSGGTATLTQYF. The CDR3 DNA is TGTGCCAGCAGCTTCAGTAGCGGGGGGACCGCTACTCTGACCCAGTACTTC.

There are a few counts of this clone. V gene TRBV19 combines with J gene TRBJ1-1, with 11 bases identical to TRBD1. V trimming: 7 bases; J trimming: 5 bases; junction bases outside the gene matches: 6. Germline values: CDR1 LNHDA, CDR2 SQIVND (reference sequence). The CDR3 loop spans 14 amino acids. The chain's CDR3 is CASTRDRGRTEAFF. In DNA, the CDR3 is TGTGCCAGTACTAGGGACAGGGGGAGGACTGAAGCTTTCTTT.

This chain uses TRBV19 with TRBJ1-6; TRBD1 matches 9 bases. Germline V gene sequence: CDR1 LNHDA, CDR2 SQIVND (reference sequence). CDR3 length equals 15 residues. With V trimmed by 5 bases and J by 8 bases, 7 bases remained unmatched. CDR3 DNA: TGTGCCAGTAGTCTACAGGGGGCCGGGGATTCACCCCTCCACTTT. It yields the protein CASSLQGAGDSPLHF.

This chain uses TRBV11-2 with TRBJ1-1, with 8 bases lining up with TRBD1. The CDR3 consists of 19 residues. V was clipped by 1 base and J by 4 bases; unmatched bases: 17. Germline CDR1 and CDR2: SGHAT and FQNNGV. The CDR3 nucleotides are TGTGCCAGCAGCTTAGGTAGGGCCAGGGGGCCTGGCTATAGCACTGAAGCTTTCTTT. It specifies CASSLGRARGPGYSTEAFF.

The V and J genes are TRBV6-5 and TRBJ1-2; 7 bases match TRBD1. The germline V gene has CDR1 MNHEY and CDR2 SVGAGI. The ends lost 6 bases at V and 4 bases at J; junction bases unmatched: 8. The CDR3 has 14 amino acids. CDR3 in amino acids: CASRVLTGSYGYTF. The CDR3 nucleotides read TGTGCCAGCAGGGTATTGACAGGGAGCTATGGCTACACCTTC.

This chain joins TRBV11-1 and TRBJ1-1; tentative D call: TRBD1 (5 bases). Germline V CDR1 and CDR2: SGHAT, FQDESV (reference sequence). The CDR3 is made up of 14 amino acids. Trimming stripped 0 bases from V and 4 bases from J, with 9 bases between. In nucleotides, the CDR3 is TGTGCCAGCAGCTTAGCCAGGGAGGGCACTGAAGCTTTCTTT. Translation: CASSLAREGTEAFF.

V gene TRBV11-2 combines with J gene TRBJ2-3; D is perhaps TRBD2 (7 bases). Germline V CDR1 and CDR2: SGHAT, FQNNGV. The CDR3 consists of 16 residues. V was clipped by 2 bases and J by 2 bases, with 14 bases between them. The CDR3 loop is CASSLRPGGDTDTQYF. In nucleotides, the CDR3 is TGTGCCAGCAGCTTACGTCCGGGGGGCGACACAGATACGCAGTATTTT.

This clone showed up just a few times. This rearrangement joins TRBV12-3 or TRBV12-4 to TRBJ1-2, with 9 bases identical to TRBD1. CDR3 length equals 12 residues. After removal of 6 bases from V and 12 bases from J, the junction contained 8 bases not matched to a gene. CDR3 protein: CASSLSTGGHTF. As DNA, the CDR3 is TGTGCCAGCAGCCTCTCGACAGGGGGGCACACCTTC.

This clone was observed once. The chain links TRBV19 to TRBJ1-1, with 12 bases identical to TRBD1. The germline gives CDR1 LNHDA, CDR2 SQIVND (reference sequence). The CDR3 spans 15 residues. J lost 3 bases, V lost 9 bases, and 8 bases had no gene match. CDR3 bases: TGTGCCAGCAGGGGGACAGGGGGCGCGGACACTGAAGCTTTCTTT. This codes for CASRGTGGADTEAFF.

V is TRBV12-3 or TRBV12-4 and J is TRBJ2-7, with D tentatively TRBD1 (5 bases). This CDR3 comprises 12 residues. Trimming pared 3 bases from V and 4 bases from J, leaving 7 bases between. The CDR3 here is CASSLSGYEQYF. Written as DNA, the CDR3 is TGTGCCAGCAGTTTGTCAGGGTACGAGCAGTACTTC.

This rearrangement joins TRBV9 to TRBJ1-2; TRBD1 aligns across 8 bases. After removal of 3 bases from V and 1 base from J, the junction contained 8 bases not matched to a gene. Germline assignment: CDR1 SGDLS and CDR2 YYNGEE. CDR3 length: 16 residues. CDR3 nucleotides: TGTGCCAGCAGCGCCAGCAAGGACAGGGTTAACTATGGCTACACCTTC. Translation gives CASSASKDRVNYGYTF.

This clone was detected only once. The chain has TRBV5-1 and TRBJ2-5; TRBD1 might be the D (5 bases). CDR1 and CDR2 from the germline V gene are SGHRS and YFSETQ. The germline V and J ends were trimmed by 1 base and 3 bases, with 10 bases remaining between them. This CDR3 contains 14 residues. The CDR3 DNA follows: TGCGCCAGCAGCTTGCCAGGGATGGAAGAGACCCAGTACTTC. Its translation is CASSLPGMEETQYF.

This sequence joins TRBV5-1 and TRBJ1-1; D is perhaps TRBD1 (5 bases). Germline CDR1 is SGHRS and CDR2 is YFSETQ. The CDR3 totals 11 residues. Trimming pared 4 bases from V and 10 bases from J, leaving 11 bases between. DNA of the CDR3: TGCGCCAGCAGCGCCGACAGAGGAGCTTTCTTT. This encodes CASSADRGAFF.

V usage is TRBV18 and J usage is TRBJ1-2, with D possibly TRBD1 on 6 matching bases. V dropped 3 bases and J dropped 8 bases, with 13 bases sitting between them. CDR1 is KGHSH and CDR2 is LQKENI in the germline V gene. The length of the CDR3 is 13 residues. Written as DNA, the CDR3 is TGTGCCAGCTCACCTCAACAGGGAAGCGGCTACACCTTC. Amino acids: CASSPQQGSGYTF.

About this clone: Other DNA variants within this sample encode the same CDR3. V usage is TRBV6-5 and J usage is TRBJ1-1; 7 nucleotides match TRBD1. J gave up 2 bases and V 5 bases, and 5 bases lay outside the gene matches. This CDR3 region has 14 residues. CDR1 MNHEY and CDR2 SVGAGI come from the germline V gene. This CDR3 is CASSRQGGNTEAFF. The CDR3 coding sequence is TGTGCCAGCAGTAGACAGGGCGGCAACACTGAAGCTTTCTTT.

The rearrangement links TRBV7-2 to TRBJ1-6; D is perhaps TRBD1 (5 bases). CDR3 length: 14 residues. Germline CDR1 reads SGHTA; CDR2 reads FQGNSA. Trimming shortened V by 3 bases and J by 6 bases, and 9 bases separated the two germline ends. The DNA of the CDR3 is TGTGCCAGCAGCTTGGGCAGGGTTAATTCACCCCTCCACTTT. Residues: CASSLGRVNSPLHF.

This chain links TRBV18 with TRBJ1-1; 7 positions match TRBD1. The junction had 19 bases not matched to a gene; V was cut back by 6 bases and J by 0 bases. CDR3 length: 19 residues. Looked up from germline, CDR1 is KGHSH and CDR2 is LQKENI. CDR3 coding DNA: TGTGCCAGCTCGGCCCAGAAAGGGAGGCAGGGGGAACTGAACACTGAAGCTTTCTTT. Its protein product is CASSAQKGRQGELNTEAFF.

This clone showed up just once. V and J are TRBV25-1 and TRBJ1-2; unclear D gene. The CDR3 consists of 12 residues. Trimming cost V 9 bases and J 7 bases, with 15 bases left between them. CDR1 and CDR2 from the germline V gene are MGHDK and SYGVNS. The chain's CDR3 is CASLGGLRGYTF. DNA of the CDR3: TGTGCCAGTTTGGGAGGGCTGCGTGGCTACACCTTC.

The gene calls are TRBV11-2 and TRBJ2-3; possible D gene TRBD2, 5 bases. Per the germline V gene, CDR1 is SGHAT and CDR2 is FQNNGV. Trimming took 10 bases from V and 0 from J, leaving 26 bases between them. This CDR3 spans 18 amino acids. The CDR3 bases are TGTGCCACCCGGAGGAGTTTTTCGAGGAAAACTAGCACAGATACGCAGTATTTT. As protein: CATRRSFSRKTSTDTQYF.

V and J are TRBV3-1 (or the pseudogene TRBV3-2) and TRBJ1-1; D gene unclear. Trimming left V 4 bases short and J 0 bases short, with 9 bases between. This CDR3 is 14 amino acids long. Germline V CDR1 and CDR2: LGHDT, YNNKEL (reference sequence). The CDR3 DNA reads TGTGCCAGCAGCCGCGTTCTGTTGAACACTGAAGCTTTCTTT. Translation: CASSRVLLNTEAFF.

In this sample, this clone turned up once. The chain uses TRBV25-1 and TRBJ2-3, with unresolved D. The CDR3 spans 17 residues. Germline CDR1 MGHDK, CDR2 SYGVNS. V shed 5 bases and J shed 5 bases, with 23 bases lying between them. As DNA, the CDR3 is TGTGCCAGCAGTCCCCACCCCGTAGACATTAGTGGAGATACGCAGTATTTT. Its protein product is CASSPHPVDISGDTQYF.

V and J are TRBV6-2 or TRBV6-3 and TRBJ1-2, with unresolved D. Trimming cost V 5 bases and J 4 bases, with 14 bases left between them. The CDR3 extends over 14 amino acids. CDR1 MNHEY and CDR2 SVGEGT come from the germline V gene. CDR3 loop: CASSTGIQVYGYTF. As DNA, the CDR3 is TGTGCCAGCAGTACGGGTATACAAGTCTATGGCTACACCTTC.

About this clone: The sample holds other DNA sequences that translate to the same CDR3. This rearrangement joins TRBV6-5 to TRBJ1-1, with TRBD1 identical over 10 bases. This CDR3 is built from 16 residues. The ends lost 0 bases at V and 3 bases at J; junction bases unmatched: 4. Germline CDR1 reads MNHEY; CDR2 reads SVGAGI. The CDR3 DNA reads TGTGCCAGCAGTTACTCCGCCGGGACAGGGGACACTGAAGCTTTCTTT. Protein: CASSYSAGTGDTEAFF.